This paragraph covers one TCR beta chain sequence. Its antigen is not identified. The V gene lost 0 bases and the J gene lost 1 base, with 7 bases spanning the gap. The CDR3 runs 15 residues. Germline V gives CDR1 SEHNR, CDR2 FQNEAQ (reference sequence). The input for sorted-subset replicate PCRs was around 0.2 ug DNA, approximately 30,000 T cell genomes. Data came from immunoSEQ multiplex PCR; TCRdb stores just in-frame clones and leaves some out. Among about 2.2 million clones listed, over 85% were seen once. The sample comes from a study of shared clonotypes between healthy human individuals. Findings of the study overall: Naive subsets, compared against memory subsets, generally had larger estimated richness values. Lower generation probabilities were found for non-shared clonotypes than for those shared by all four donors.

Terminally differentiated effector memory CD45RA+ cells were excluded by CCR7 positive selection of CD45RO-negative cells. The sequence was collected from a man younger than 35 in good health. Some clones in this sample may be carry-over from other donors' samples. Specimen: naive CD8+ T cells from PBMCs. This chain uses TRBV7-9 with TRBJ2-1; D is uncertain. The CDR3 nucleotides are TGTGCCAGCAGCTTAGCTAGGGTTTCCTACAATGAGCAGTTCTTC. Its protein product is CASSLARVSYNEQFF.